The present TCR beta chain was sequenced within a study of cytomegalovirus exposure and HLA in healthy donors. The CDR3 is made up of 16 amino acids. Trimming left V 4 bases short and J 1 base short, with 16 bases between. Germline V gene data show CDR1 as SGHVS and CDR2 as FQNEAQ. PCR used 60 Vbeta primers and 13 Jbeta primers. The method was immunoSEQ multiplex PCR; TCRdb's version includes in-frame clones alone and lacks a portion of them. The data hold under 150,000 clones, with 70% to 80% observed a single time. V and J are TRBV7-8 and TRBJ1-1, with D perhaps matching TRBD1 (5 bases). The TCR comes from a man aged 25 to 40 in good health and CMV-seropositive. Sequencing was performed on PBMCs. Here the CDR3 reads CASSSGLLETNTEAFF. In nucleotides, the CDR3 is TGTGCCAGCAGCTCGGGACTCCTGGAAACGAACACTGAAGCTTTCTTT.